The TCR beta chain under discussion was sequenced for a study of CD8 T cells in ankylosing spondylitis (dated by TCRdb to the late 2010s). For context, the study as a whole: T cell receptor beta repertoires were profiled in healthy donors and ankylosing spondylitis patients so that disease-linked TCR variants could be found. Samples of peripheral blood were taken, and for ankylosing spondylitis patients, synovial fluid was collected as well. The full study cohort comprised about 23 ankylosing spondylitis patients and over a hundred healthy donors. Study-level results and caveats: Some TCR beta motif variants had previously been reported in synovial fluid and blood of reactive arthritis patients, which suggested common disease-initiation mechanisms. The disease-linked clones were reported to be significantly enriched in matched synovial fluid samples from ankylosing spondylitis patients. The disease-linked clones had a CD8+ phenotype and were found at relatively low frequencies in peripheral blood. A TCR beta motif made up of several highly homologous amino acid variants appeared to be characteristic of blood from ankylosing spondylitis patients.

Sequenced using an Illumina HiSeq 2500. Quantitative 5'-RACE with molecular barcodes was used to prepare TCR beta libraries. As for how the authors treated the data: A new computational method, built on a probabilistic model of VDJ rearrangement, was used to identify disease-linked TCR variants. TCRdb reran the public reads through fastp at Q25 and MiXCR, keeping productive beta chains. Every distinct CDR3 protein forms one entry, paired with its most common genes and DNA. The V and J calls and clone size are TCRdb's, not the authors'. The sample includes about 140,000 distinct CDR3 sequences, with more than 7% observed a single time. The ten largest clones take up about 7.3% of the sample. This clonotype was seen a few times. Its binding antigen is unknown. Base quality data are lacking; no much larger clone is found one base away. For each ankylosing spondylitis patient, the synovial fluid sample was matched to a blood sample from that same patient.

The material sequenced was synovial fluid, either unsorted or a sorted T cell fraction (not recorded which). The clonotype was recovered from a male donor with ankylosing spondylitis.

In nucleotide form, the sequence is TGTGCCAGCAGCCAAATAGTTATGGGGAAAACTGAAGCTTTCTTT. This encodes CASSQIVMGKTEAFF. Recombination connected TRBV3-1 to TRBJ1-1, with the D segment identity uncertain. Measured from the cysteine to the phenylalanine, the CDR3 is 15 residues long. Only the CDR3 portion is preserved as DNA: 45 bases, with reading frame beginning at the first base. Trimming removed 2 bases from V and 5 bases from J, leaving 15 bases between the germline ends. The germline V gene encodes CDR1 LGHDT and CDR2 YNNKEL (reference sequence).